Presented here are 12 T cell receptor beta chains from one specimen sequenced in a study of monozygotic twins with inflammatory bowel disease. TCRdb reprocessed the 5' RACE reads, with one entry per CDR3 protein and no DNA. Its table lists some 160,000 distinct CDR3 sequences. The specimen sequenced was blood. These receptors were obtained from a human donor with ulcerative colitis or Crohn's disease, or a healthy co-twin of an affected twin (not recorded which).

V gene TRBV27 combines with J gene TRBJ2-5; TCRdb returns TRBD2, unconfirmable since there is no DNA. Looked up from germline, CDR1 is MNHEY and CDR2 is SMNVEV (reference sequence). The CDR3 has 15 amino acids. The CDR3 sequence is CASSGGLAGAETQYF.

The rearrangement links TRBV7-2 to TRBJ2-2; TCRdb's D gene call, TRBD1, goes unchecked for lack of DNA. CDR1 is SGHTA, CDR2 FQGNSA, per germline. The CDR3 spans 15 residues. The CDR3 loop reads CASSLNQGASGELFF.

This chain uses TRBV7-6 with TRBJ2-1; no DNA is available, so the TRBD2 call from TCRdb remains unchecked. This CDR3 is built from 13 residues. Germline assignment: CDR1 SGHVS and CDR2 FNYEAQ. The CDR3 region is CASSWTSFGEQFF.

CDR3 residues: CASSQEVTDSHNEQFF. The chain recombines TRBV3-1 with TRBJ2-1; TCRdb gives TRBD1 as the D gene, but with no DNA this cannot be confirmed. Germline CDR1 is LGHDT and CDR2 is YNNKEL (reference sequence). The CDR3 spans 16 residues.

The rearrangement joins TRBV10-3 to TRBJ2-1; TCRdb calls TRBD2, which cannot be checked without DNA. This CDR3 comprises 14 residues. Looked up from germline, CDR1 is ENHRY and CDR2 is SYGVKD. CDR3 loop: CAISDWLADNEQFF.

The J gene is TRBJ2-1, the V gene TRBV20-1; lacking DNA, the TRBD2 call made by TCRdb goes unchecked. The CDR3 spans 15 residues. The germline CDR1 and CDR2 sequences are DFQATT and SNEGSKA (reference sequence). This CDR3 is CSSKEGLAGSSEQFF.

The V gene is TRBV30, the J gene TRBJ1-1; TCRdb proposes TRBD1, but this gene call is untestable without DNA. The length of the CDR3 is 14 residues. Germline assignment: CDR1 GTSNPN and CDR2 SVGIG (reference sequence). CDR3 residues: CAVFGGSFNTEAFF.

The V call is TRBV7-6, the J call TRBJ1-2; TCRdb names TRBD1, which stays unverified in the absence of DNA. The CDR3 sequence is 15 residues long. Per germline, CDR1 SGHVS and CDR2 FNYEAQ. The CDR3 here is CASSQQADGLYGYTF.

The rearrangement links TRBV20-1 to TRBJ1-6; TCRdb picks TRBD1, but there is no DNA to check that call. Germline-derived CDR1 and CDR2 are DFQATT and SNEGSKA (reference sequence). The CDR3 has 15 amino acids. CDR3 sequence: CSARAPGQGQSPLHF.

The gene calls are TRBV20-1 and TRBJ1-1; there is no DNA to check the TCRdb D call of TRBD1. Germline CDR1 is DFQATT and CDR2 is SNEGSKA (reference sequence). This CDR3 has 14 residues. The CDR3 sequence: CSARGGGRDTEAFF.

The CDR3: CASTASGSPPQETQYF. The chain joins TRBV28 to TRBJ2-5; the D gene TCRdb calls, TRBD2, cannot be checked with no DNA. Germline V lookup: CDR1 MDHEN, CDR2 SYDVKM. CDR3 length: 16 residues.

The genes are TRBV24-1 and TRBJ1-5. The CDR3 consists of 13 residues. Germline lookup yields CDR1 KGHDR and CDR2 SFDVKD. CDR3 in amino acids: CATSVGGNQPQHF.